This TCR beta chain was observed in a study of T cells in Graves' hyperthyroidism and ophthalmopathy. The overall study: Sampling of peripheral blood happened at initial diagnosis, prior to any treatment. Overall study findings and caveats: Ophthalmopathy got predicted by the model a median around 6.6 months before its onset.

Notes on this clonotype: Its antigen is as yet unknown.

This CDR3 spans 14 amino acids. The trim removed 6 bases at V and 1 base at J, leaving 5 bases unmatched. The germline V gene encodes CDR1 DFQATT and CDR2 SNEGSKA (reference sequence). Amplified regions were TCR beta CDR3 sequences from RNA transcripts. A first-round RT-PCR of the TCR CDR3 used the HTBI primer set. TCRdb itself ran the multiplex PCR reads through MiXCR, one entry per CDR3 protein. The sample records hundreds of thousands of distinct CDR3 sequences, approximately 14% being singletons. Lactation, pregnancy, other autoimmune disease or uncontrolled infection led to exclusion of patients.

This clonotype originated in a woman between 18 and 30 years old with Graves' hyperthyroidism. The rearrangement joins TRBV20-1 to TRBJ1-1; 10 bases align to TRBD1. Sequencing was done on a sample of blood. The CDR3 here is CSAWTGGPNTEAFF. For the CDR3, the DNA is TGCAGTGCCTGGACAGGGGGGCCGAACACTGAAGCTTTCTTT.